The 13 T cell receptor beta chains reported below all come from one sample, sequenced in a study of HIV-infected patients and healthy controls. cDNA was made from 400 to 500 ng RNA using alpha and beta constant primers. Each of the alpha and beta chains got its own library through chain-specific third strand synthesis with indices. TCRdb ran MiXCR on the 5' RACE reads and lists one entry per CDR3 protein. The repertoire holds about 14,000 distinct CDR3 sequences, with approximately 12% as singletons. Roughly three months, about 14 weeks, into antiretroviral therapy, follow-up blood was collected. The repertoire came from unfractionated whole blood and reflected all unsorted peripheral T cells. The source material was blood, sampled during antiretroviral therapy. The receptors shown here come from an adult with HIV infection. The donor label of this sample is uncertain.

This clonotype appeared many times. The chain recombines TRBV2 with TRBJ1-1; the D gene is possibly TRBD1 (5 bases). With 2 bases removed from V and 1 base from J, the gap between germline ends came to 14 bases. The CDR3 runs 16 residues. Germline lookup yields CDR1 SNHLY and CDR2 FYNNEI. The CDR3 region is CASSESRVERNTEAFF. In nucleotides, the CDR3 is TGTGCCAGCAGTGAATCCAGGGTAGAGAGGAACACTGAAGCTTTCTTT.

This clonotype occurred many times. This chain uses TRBV7-2 with TRBJ2-3; TRBD2 is a possible D gene (6 bases). Per germline, CDR1 SGHTA and CDR2 FQGNSA. Trimming pared 0 bases from V and 7 bases from J, leaving 17 bases between. This CDR3 has 16 residues. The CDR3 nucleotides are TGTGCCAGCAGCTTAGCTTGGCGGGCTAGCGAAAATACGCAGTATTTT. This sequence encodes CASSLAWRASENTQYF. Using reference TRBV7-2 and TRBJ2-3 for the parts outside the CDR3, the full variable domain is GAGVSQSPSNKVTEKGKDVELRCDPISGHTALYWYRQSLGQGLEFLIYFQGNSAPDKSGLPSDRFSAERTGGSVSTLTIQRTQQEDSAVYLCASSLAWRASENTQYFGPGTRLTVL.

Only a few counts were recorded for this clonotype. The chain couples TRBV29-1 to TRBJ2-5; 7 nucleotides match TRBD1. CDR3 length: 12 residues. V shed 8 bases, J shed 4 bases, and the junction held 7 bases outside the gene matches. Germline CDR1 SQVTM, CDR2 ANQGSEA. DNA of the CDR3: TGCAGCTCCTGGACAGGCGTAGAGACCCAGTACTTC. Encoded protein: CSSWTGVETQYF.

This clonotype was detected ten times or more. The chain joins TRBV5-4 to TRBJ2-5; 10 bases are a match to TRBD1. Trimming took 4 bases from V and 4 from J; bases not matched to a gene: 7. The CDR3 runs to 15 residues. Germline V gives CDR1 SGHNT, CDR2 YYREEE (reference sequence). The CDR3 DNA follows: TGTGCCAGCAGCCGCAAGGGACAGGGGATAGAGACCCAGTACTTC. It is translated as CASSRKGQGIETQYF. Complete variable domain (other parts from reference TRBV5-4 and TRBJ2-5): ETGVTQSPTHLIKTRGQQVTLRCSSQSGHNTVSWYQQALGQGPQFIFQYYREEENGRGNFPPRFSGLQFPNYSSELNVNALELDDSALYLCASSRKGQGIETQYFGPGTRLLVL.

The CDR3 sequence is CASNQAGLMQYF. The CDR3 DNA reads as TGTGCCAGCAACCAAGCCGGACTAATGCAGTATTTT. The rearrangement uses TRBV5-4 and TRBJ2-3; possible D gene TRBD2, 6 bases. The length of the CDR3 is 12 residues. Germline V gene lookup returns CDR1 SGHNT and CDR2 YYREEE (reference sequence). V was clipped by 6 bases and J by 11 bases, with 16 bases between them.

In this sample, this clonotype turned up many times. The chain couples TRBV11-2 to TRBJ2-3; no clear D gene. This CDR3 comprises 13 residues. Trimming stripped 1 base from V and 4 bases from J, with 6 bases between. Germline V gene sequence: CDR1 SGHAT, CDR2 FQNNGV. The CDR3 spells CASSLGFADTQYF. The CDR3 DNA follows: TGTGCCAGCAGCTTAGGCTTTGCAGATACGCAGTATTTT.

This clonotype turned up a few times. The chain combines TRBV27 with TRBJ2-6; D possibly corresponds to TRBD2 (5 bases). The CDR3 spans 15 residues. CDR1 MNHEY and CDR2 SMNVEV come from the germline V gene (reference sequence). V was pared by 8 bases and J by 0 bases, with 11 bases between. CDR3: CASRLLGSGANVLTF. DNA for the CDR3: TGTGCCAGCCGATTACTAGGCTCTGGGGCCAACGTCCTGACTTTC. The whole variable domain, filled in from reference TRBV27 and TRBJ2-6, reads EAQVTQNPRYLITVTGKKLTVTCSQNMNHEYMSWYRQDPGLGLRQIYYSMNVEVTDKGDVPEGYKVSRKEKRNFPLILESPSPNQTSLYFCASRLLGSGANVLTFGAGSRLTVL.

This clonotype is judged medium-sized. The V call is TRBV4-2, the J call TRBJ1-3; no firm D call. Germline CDR1 is LGHNA and CDR2 is YNFKEQ. V lost 0 bases to trimming and J lost 3 bases, with 9 bases between them. The CDR3 runs 15 residues. The DNA for the CDR3 is TGTGCCAGCAGCCAAGAAAGGACGGTTGGAAACACCATATATTTT. Its protein is CASSQERTVGNTIYF.

A few counts support this clonotype. This chain connects TRBV12-3 or TRBV12-4 to TRBJ1-6; the D is unclear. The CDR3 consists of 14 residues. Deletions cut 6 bases from V and 5 bases from J, with 11 bases between. CDR3 coding DNA: TGTGCCAGCAGCCCCCTAGGGAATAATTCACCCCTCCACTTT. It translates to CASSPLGNNSPLHF.

This clonotype was recorded once. A much larger clonotype is one base distant, so this may be a read error. The rearrangement joins TRBV5-5 to TRBJ2-4; possible D gene TRBD2, 5 bases. V gave up 1 base and J gave up 3 bases, with 8 bases separating them. The germline gives CDR1 SGHKS, CDR2 YYEKEE (reference sequence). This CDR3 is 14 amino acids long. The CDR3 nucleotides are TGTGCCAGCAGCTTGTTACTAGACAAAAACATTCAGTACTTC. This gives the protein CASSLLLDKNIQYF.

This clonotype was found many times. The V call is TRBV19, the J call TRBJ2-6; the D gene is possibly TRBD1 (6 bases). V lost 7 bases, J lost 0 bases, and 19 bases lay in between. Germline values: CDR1 LNHDA, CDR2 SQIVND (reference sequence). This CDR3 has 18 residues. This chain's CDR3 is CASTNRDTTPSGANVLTF. The CDR3 DNA sequence: TGTGCCAGTACCAACCGGGACACGACTCCCTCTGGGGCCAACGTCCTGACTTTC.

This clonotype was found many times. This chain links TRBV20-1 with TRBJ2-3; 13 bases align to TRBD2. This CDR3 region has 14 residues. The germline V gene encodes CDR1 DFQATT and CDR2 SNEGSKA (reference sequence). Unmatched junction bases numbered 6, after V lost 3 bases and J lost 9 bases. The DNA for the CDR3 is TGCAGTGCTAGTACTAGCGGGGGGGCGGAAACGCAGTATTTT. Translation: CSASTSGGAETQYF.

This clonotype was recorded at least ten times. The chain links TRBV2 to TRBJ2-7, with D perhaps matching TRBD2 (7 bases). V lost 7 bases and J 6 bases, leaving 22 bases between the germline ends. The CDR3 covers 15 residues. CDR1 and CDR2 (germline): SNHLY, FYNNEI. The DNA for the CDR3 is TGTGCCAGCACCGGCGGGGGCACGGGGAAGTCCGAGCAGTACTTC. It specifies CASTGGGTGKSEQYF. The variable domain in full, completed from reference TRBV2 and TRBJ2-7, reads EPEVTQTPSHQVTQMGQEVILRCVPISNHLYFYWYRQILGQKVEFLVSFYNNEISEKSEIFDDQFSVERPDGSNFTLKIRSTKLEDSAMYFCASTGGGTGKSEQYFGPGTRLTVT.